Sequencing of this T cell receptor (beta chain) was carried out in a study of CD8 T cells in Susac syndrome (dated by TCRdb to about 2019). In terms of the full investigation: Whether CD8+ T cell activation and differentiation in Susac syndrome was antigen driven was tested using repertoire sequencing.

High-throughput TCR beta sequencing profiled peripheral blood CD8+ and CD4+ T cells from healthy donors, Susac syndrome patients and multiple sclerosis patients. The multiple sclerosis controls were treatment-naive patients who had stable or active relapsing-remitting disease and met the revised McDonald criteria. CD8+ TEMRA cells were enriched by FACS, while bulk CD8+ and CD4+ T cells were purified by magnetic negative isolation. Blood was collected in EDTA tubes and processed within 24 hours, with PBMCs isolated through density gradient centrifugation. PBMCs intended for TCR sequencing were cryopreserved in liquid nitrogen and thawed later in a water bath at 37 degrees C. A purity of at least 90% was achieved for sorted or isolated CD4+, CD8+ and CD8+ TEMRA cells. RNA was extracted with the RNeasy kit and roughly 0.5 to 1 ug was reverse transcribed using random hexamers. TCR beta CDR3 regions were amplified with the immunoSEQ multiplex PCR assay covering 54 Vbeta and 13 Jbeta segments. To correct PCR amplification bias, a synthetic template baseline was used for both primer optimization and computational correction. The source study handled its data this way. Reads were assigned to V, D and J genes according to IMGT and analyzed in immunoSEQ Analyzer, with only productive sequences retained. Clonality was computed as one minus Shannon entropy normalized by log2 of the number of productive unique sequences. Public and private clones were assessed among the 100 most prevalent clones of each patient and control. Clones were defined as Susac-specific when absent from the healthy and MS cohorts, from about 970 published viral clones and from other ImmuneACCESS disease sequences. TCRdb redid the processing of the public reads, applying fastp at Q25 and MiXCR, and retained in-frame beta chains. Rows matching on CDR3 protein sequence are summarized as one entry with the most common DNA and genes. The authors' filters were not applied to this entry. The sample has roughly 200,000 distinct CDR3 sequences on record, approximately 95% of them singletons. 0.082% of the sample belongs to the ten largest clones.

What the authors observed across the whole study: The TCR sequencing and HLA analysis was acknowledged to have included a relatively small number of individuals.

This clonotype has more than one count but fewer than ten. Its target antigen remains unknown. Base qualities were left out, and no much larger clone turns up one base away. Deletion took 5 bases off V and 2 bases off J, with a span of 8 bases between the germline ends. The germline V gene encodes CDR1 MNHNS and CDR2 SASEGT. The CDR3, cysteine through phenylalanine, is 13 amino acids long. The DNA shown is the 39-base CDR3, in frame from base 1. This clonotype was sampled from a human donor with multiple sclerosis. The chain links TRBV6-1 with TRBJ2-3; the D gene cannot be resolved reliably. Sequencing input: CD4+ T cells from PBMCs. The DNA sequence is given as TGTGCCAGCAGTCGTACCACCACAGATACGCAGTATTTT. Its protein product is CASSRTTTDTQYF.